One and the same sample provided the 26 T cell receptor beta chains below, sequenced in a study of glioma-infiltrating T cells. TCR alpha and beta CDR3 regions were amplified from RNA using iRepertoire nested multiplex PCR. MiXCR, run by TCRdb on the multiplex PCR reads, gives a single entry per CDR3 protein. The sample has 40,000 or so distinct CDR3 sequences; under 25% are singletons. Sequencing was performed on glioma tissue, nonneoplastic brain tissue, or PBMCs (not recorded which). The receptor set was obtained from a human donor with low-grade glioma or glioblastoma, undergoing nonglioma brain surgery, or in good health (not recorded which).

This clonotype was seen ten or more times. The rearrangement joins TRBV18 to TRBJ2-5; no definite D call. Trimming took off 5 bases at V and 3 bases at J, with 4 bases between the two ends. The CDR3 is 11 residues long. Germline assignment: CDR1 KGHSH and CDR2 LQKENI. The CDR3 DNA is TGTGCCAGCTCATCGGAAGAGACCCAGTACTTC. This encodes CASSSEETQYF.

This clonotype was seen at least ten times. This chain links TRBV4-1 with TRBJ1-3, with 8 bases that match TRBD1. V dropped 4 bases and J dropped 3; count of bases not matched to a gene: 5. Germline V gene sequence: CDR1 MGHRA, CDR2 YSYEKL. The CDR3 is 15 amino acids. The CDR3 nucleotides read TGCGCCAGCAGCCCCGACAGGGGAGATGGAAACACCATATATTTT. Its protein product is CASSPDRGDGNTIYF.

The chain joins TRBV18 to TRBJ2-1; D is perhaps TRBD2 (7 bases). The CDR3 has 15 amino acids. Germline CDR1 and CDR2: KGHSH and LQKENI. V was trimmed by 6 bases and J by 5 bases, leaving 17 bases between them. In nucleotides, the CDR3 is TGTGCCAGCTCCCTCAGCCGGGGGGCGGACAATGAGCAGTTCTTC. Encoded protein: CASSLSRGADNEQFF. Variable domain in full (rest from reference TRBV18 and TRBJ2-1): NAGVMQNPRHLVRRRGQEARLRCSPMKGHSHVYWYRQLPEEGLKFMVYLQKENIIDESGMPKERFSAEFPKEGPSILRIQQVVRGDSAAYFCASSLSRGADNEQFFGPGTRLTVL.

This clonotype was observed many times. The rearrangement joins TRBV20-1 to TRBJ2-5; TRBD2 aligns across 8 bases. The CDR3 loop spans 15 amino acids. Germline values: CDR1 DFQATT, CDR2 SNEGSKA (reference sequence). V shed 0 bases and J 5 bases; nucleotides not matched to a gene: 8. CDR3 protein: CSARDRGGPQETQYF. In DNA form, the CDR3 reads TGCAGTGCTAGAGATCGGGGGGGACCCCAGGAGACCCAGTACTTC.

This clonotype was counted at least ten times. The chain employs TRBV2 and TRBJ2-1; 7 bases line up with TRBD2. Germline CDR1 and CDR2: SNHLY and FYNNEI. J gave up 7 bases and V 1 base, and 10 bases lay outside the gene matches. This CDR3 has 16 amino acids. CDR3 residues: CASSEGGWGGENEQFF. The DNA for the CDR3 is TGTGCCAGCAGTGAAGGGGGTTGGGGAGGGGAAAATGAGCAGTTCTTC.

In regard to this clonotype: This sequence may be a read error, since a much larger clone differs from it by one base. This rearrangement joins TRBV7-2 to TRBJ2-1; 7 nucleotides align to TRBD2. The CDR3 has 15 amino acids. Germline CDR1 and CDR2: SGHTA and FQGNSA. The CDR3 loop is CASSLGLADYNGQFF. The CDR3 nucleotides read TGTGCCAGCAGCTTAGGGCTAGCGGACTACAATGGGCAGTTCTTC.

Concerning this clonotype: A clone one base away is much larger, so this may be a read error. The chain joins TRBV4-1 to TRBJ2-1; a weak D match, TRBD2 (5 bases). Germline lookup yields CDR1 MGHRA and CDR2 YSYEKL. The CDR3 runs 16 residues. The CDR3 reads CASSQDKTSSHNEKFF. CDR3 coding DNA: TGCGCCAGCAGCCAAGATAAAACTAGTTCTCACAATGAGAAGTTCTTC.

As to this clonotype: Just one base apart from a much larger clone, this may be a read error. V and J are TRBV6-1 and TRBJ2-7, with D possibly being TRBD1 or TRBD2 (7 bases each). V lost 5 bases, J lost 4 bases, and 18 bases lay in between. CDR3 length: 15 amino acids. CDR1 is MNHNS, CDR2 SASEGT, per germline. CDR3 nucleotide sequence: TGTGCCAGCAGTACCCCCGGGACAGCGGGGTACGAGCAGTACTTC. Translation: CASSTPGTAGYEQYF.

This clonotype was seen at least ten times. The chain links TRBV20-1 to TRBJ1-5; 7 bases are shared with TRBD1. The CDR3 extends over 15 amino acids. V lost 0 bases to trimming and J lost 4 bases; unmatched junction nucleotides: 6. CDR1 DFQATT and CDR2 SNEGSKA come from the germline V gene (reference sequence). CDR3 DNA: TGCAGTGCTAGAGATCCGACAGGGCCGAATCAGCCCCAGCATTTT. Amino acid sequence: CSARDPTGPNQPQHF.

The chain has TRBV5-1 and TRBJ2-2, with 11 positions matching TRBD1. The CDR3 is 17 amino acids. Germline trimming cut 4 bases from V and 2 bases from J; bases unmatched to any gene: 7. Germline V lookup: CDR1 SGHRS, CDR2 YFSETQ. CDR3 sequence (DNA): TGCGCCAGCAGCCAAAAGAGGACAGGGGGCAACACCGGGGAGCTGTTTTTT. Translation: CASSQKRTGGNTGELFF.

The J gene is TRBJ2-3, the V gene TRBV20-1; D may be TRBD2 (6 bases). The length of the CDR3 is 14 residues. In germline, CDR1 is DFQATT, CDR2 SNEGSKA (reference sequence). The V end lost 5 bases, the J end lost 4 bases, and 16 bases lay between the germline ends. The CDR3 here is CSAGRVAVADTQYF. The CDR3 coding sequence is TGCAGTGCTGGTAGGGTAGCGGTGGCAGATACGCAGTATTTT.

As to this clonotype: A read error is possible here, since a much larger clone lies one base away. This chain links TRBV12-3 or TRBV12-4 with TRBJ2-5, with D perhaps TRBD1 (5 bases). The CDR3 runs to 14 residues. DNA of the CDR3: TGTGCCAGCAGTTTCCAGGGAATCACAGAGACCAAGTACTTC. This translates into CASSFQGITETKYF.

This clonotype was recorded many times. The rearrangement uses TRBV19 and TRBJ2-5; a weak D match, TRBD2 (5 bases). CDR1 LNHDA and CDR2 SQIVND come from the germline V gene (reference sequence). This CDR3 region has 15 residues. Trimming removed 3 bases at V and 1 base at J, with 12 bases between. For the CDR3, the DNA is TGTGCCAGTAGTATTCAACCGGGAAGCCAAGAGACCCAGTACTTC. As protein: CASSIQPGSQETQYF.

Worth noting for this clonotype: A much larger clone lies one base from this, so it may be a read error. The chain has TRBV12-3 or TRBV12-4 and TRBJ1-2, with D maybe TRBD1 (6 bases). The CDR3 is 13 amino acids. Trimming removed 6 bases at V and 3 bases at J, with 11 bases between. CDR3 sequence (DNA): TGTGCCAGCAGCGACTCAGGGGACTATGGCTACACCTTC. Protein product: CASSDSGDYGYTF.

The J gene is TRBJ1-4, the V gene TRBV5-1, with a weak D call TRBD1 (5 bases). V was trimmed by 6 bases and J by 8 bases, leaving 32 bases between them. Germline assignment: CDR1 SGHRS and CDR2 YFSETQ. The CDR3 has 19 amino acids. The CDR3 DNA follows: TGCGCCAGCACCGGGGGTGGCAGGCCGGGAGACGGTGGAGGCGAAAAACTGTTTTTT. Its translation is CASTGGGRPGDGGGEKLFF.

For this clonotype: A read error may account for a junction end that differs from germline. CDR3 loop: CASSPLPVAGATDMQYF. In DNA, the CDR3 is TGTGCCAGCTCACCCCTCCCAGTAGCGGGAGCGACAGATATGCAGTATTTT. The J gene is TRBJ2-3, the V gene TRBV18; 9 nucleotides match TRBD2. This CDR3 is 17 amino acids long. Germline V CDR1 and CDR2: KGHSH, LQKENI.

This clonotype was detected a few times. The CDR3, as DNA: TGTGCCACCAGCCCGTGGAGTAATCAGCCCCAGCATTTT. The encoded protein is CATSPWSNQPQHF. V is TRBV19 and J is TRBJ1-5; no definite D call. CDR1 and CDR2 (germline): LNHDA, SQIVND (reference sequence). The germline V and J ends were trimmed by 10 bases and 4 bases, with 14 bases remaining between them. This CDR3 contains 13 residues.

This clonotype was observed at least ten times. The gene calls are TRBV4-1 and TRBJ2-7, with TRBD1 as a possible D gene (6 bases). Germline V gene lookup returns CDR1 MGHRA and CDR2 YSYEKL. There are 15 residues in the CDR3. V was clipped by 4 bases and J by 3 bases, with 16 bases between them. The CDR3 DNA reads as TGCGCCAGCAGCCTCCGGGACACGGGGAACTACGAGCAGTACTTC. It yields the protein CASSLRDTGNYEQYF.

This clonotype was observed at least ten times. This sequence joins TRBV19 and TRBJ2-1; 11 bases align to TRBD2. J lost 4 bases, V lost 4 bases, and 6 bases had no gene match. The CDR3 runs 16 residues. Germline CDR1 and CDR2: LNHDA and SQIVND (reference sequence). The CDR3 bases are TGTGCCAGTAGTAGACGGACTAGCGGGCCTTACAATGAGCAGTTCTTC. Translation: CASSRRTSGPYNEQFF.

This clonotype was seen repeatedly, ten times or more. The CDR3 region has the DNA TGTGCCAGCAGTTACTCCCAGGCCCCCTGGGTACAAGAGACCCAGTACTTC. Protein sequence: CASSYSQAPWVQETQYF. The chain employs TRBV6-2 or TRBV6-3 and TRBJ2-5; D is unclear. Germline V gene lookup returns CDR1 MNHEY and CDR2 SVGEGT. V lost 0 bases to trimming and J lost 2 bases, with 16 bases between them. The CDR3 has 17 residues.

This clonotype was seen repeatedly, ten times or more. The V call is TRBV24-1, the J call TRBJ2-5; D is perhaps TRBD2 (5 bases). This CDR3 comprises 12 residues. Germline lookup yields CDR1 KGHDR and CDR2 SFDVKD. Trimming cost V 9 bases and J 2 bases, with 9 bases left between them. CDR3: CATPPGQETQYF. The CDR3 DNA reads TGTGCCACCCCCCCGGGACAAGAGACCCAGTACTTC.

This clonotype was counted ten times or more. The chain links TRBV28 to TRBJ1-1; 11 nucleotides align to TRBD1. This CDR3 contains 16 residues. Germline V gives CDR1 MDHEN, CDR2 SYDVKM. The junction had 5 bases not matched to a gene; V was cut back by 4 bases and J by 1 base. The CDR3 DNA reads as TGTGCCAGCAGTTCTACCGGGACAGGGGGGAACACTGAAGCTTTCTTT. It yields the protein CASSSTGTGGNTEAFF.

This clonotype appeared many times. This sequence joins TRBV19 and TRBJ2-5, with 8 bases that match TRBD1. With V trimmed by 5 bases and J by 2 bases, 10 bases remained unmatched. The germline V gene has CDR1 LNHDA and CDR2 SQIVND (reference sequence). This CDR3 has 16 residues. CDR3 region: CASSGTGRSDQETQYF. In nucleotides, the CDR3 is TGTGCCAGTAGTGGGACAGGCAGGTCGGATCAAGAGACCCAGTACTTC.

This clonotype was picked up many times. The CDR3 here is CASSPLSTVTNYGYTF. CDR3 coding DNA: TGTGCCAGCAGTCCCCTCTCGACGGTTACTAACTATGGCTACACCTTC. The chain combines TRBV27 with TRBJ1-2; the D is unclear. Germline lookup yields CDR1 MNHEY and CDR2 SMNVEV (reference sequence). The V gene lost 5 bases and the J gene lost 0 bases, with 16 bases spanning the gap. The length of the CDR3 is 16 residues.

The sample holds many counts of this clonotype. The CDR3 region has the DNA TGTGCCAGCAGCCTCCTCGGTGATCAGCCCCAGCATTTT. Its protein is CASSLLGDQPQHF. The V gene is TRBV7-2, the J gene TRBJ1-5; D is unresolved. The CDR3 runs to 13 residues. V lost 5 bases to trimming and J lost 5 bases, with 10 bases between them. Germline V CDR1 and CDR2: SGHTA, FQGNSA.

There are many counts of this clonotype. V is TRBV19 and J is TRBJ1-1; tentative D call: TRBD1 (5 bases). Per germline, CDR1 LNHDA and CDR2 SQIVND (reference sequence). The V end lost 9 bases, the J end lost 1 base, and 15 bases lay between the germline ends. CDR3 size: 14 residues. This chain's CDR3 is CASQDPGTNTEAFF. As DNA, the CDR3 is TGTGCCAGCCAGGACCCAGGGACGAACACTGAAGCTTTCTTT.